Below, 18 T cell receptor beta chains from the same sample are listed, as sequenced in a study of blood T cell repertoires in COVID-19. Repertoires were generated with immunoSEQ multiplex PCR, while TCRdb's copy carries only in-frame clones and drops some. Here the sample spans under 200,000 clones, 88% being singletons. Sample: peripheral blood. These receptors were obtained from a man aged 55 to 69 with acute or convalescent COVID-19.

CDR3 nucleotides: TGTGCCAGCAGCCCCACCCCGGGTAGCGGGGGGGCCCACATTCAGTACTTC. Encoded protein: CASSPTPGSGGAHIQYF. V usage is TRBV3-1 (or the pseudogene TRBV3-2) and J usage is TRBJ2-4; 11 bases fit TRBD2. Germline loops: CDR1 LGHDT, CDR2 YNNKEL (reference sequence). This CDR3 has 17 residues. Trimming at V came to 4 bases and at J to 8 bases, leaving 13 bases not matched to a gene.

The chain uses TRBV19 and TRBJ2-2, with D perhaps TRBD1 (6 bases). This CDR3 is 18 amino acids long. The V and J ends lost 5 bases and 8 bases respectively, with 27 bases between them. Germline V gene sequence: CDR1 LNHDA, CDR2 SQIVND (reference sequence). CDR3 amino acids: CASSFPGHPSRLSGELFF. The CDR3 nucleotides are TGTGCCAGTAGTTTCCCGGGACACCCTTCAAGGTTATCGGGGGAGCTGTTTTTT.

The gene calls are TRBV12-3 or TRBV12-4 and TRBJ1-1; maybe TRBD1 (5 bases). Trimming shortened V by 5 bases and J by 4 bases, and 8 bases separated the two germline ends. This CDR3 contains 12 residues. The CDR3 DNA follows: TGTGCCAGCAGTCGGGGGAGCACTGAAGCTTTCTTT. Amino acid sequence: CASSRGSTEAFF.

The genes are TRBV11-3 and TRBJ2-7; D is possibly TRBD1 (5 bases). From germline, CDR1 is SGHNT and CDR2 YENEEA. This CDR3 comprises 11 residues. Trimming shortened V by 8 bases and J by 4 bases, and 9 bases separated the two germline ends. The CDR3 here is CASGREYEQYF. CDR3 coding DNA: TGTGCCAGCGGCAGGGAATACGAGCAGTACTTC.

The rearrangement uses TRBV6-1 and TRBJ1-1; the match to TRBD1 covers 8 bases. Germline trimming cut 4 bases from V and 0 bases from J; bases unmatched to any gene: 10. CDR1 is MNHNS, CDR2 SASEGT, per germline. This CDR3 spans 17 amino acids. The CDR3 loop is CASSVPRDRPMNTEAFF. The CDR3 region has the DNA TGTGCCAGCAGTGTCCCCCGGGACAGGCCGATGAACACTGAAGCTTTCTTT.

The chain has TRBV7-2 and TRBJ2-7; TRBD2 might be the D (5 bases). V lost 1 base, J lost 4 bases, and 14 bases lay in between. In germline, CDR1 is SGHTA, CDR2 FQGNSA. The CDR3 is 15 residues long. This CDR3 is CASSLDSGVPYEQYF. The CDR3 DNA reads TGTGCCAGCAGCTTAGATTCCGGGGTTCCTTACGAGCAGTACTTC.

The V and J genes are TRBV5-1 and TRBJ1-2; 7 nucleotides agree with TRBD1. The CDR3 spans 16 residues. CDR1 is SGHRS, CDR2 YFSETQ, per germline. With 4 bases clipped from V and 2 bases from J, the junction kept 11 bases outside the gene matches. CDR3 amino acids: CASSPRTGDANYGYTF. Written as DNA, the CDR3 is TGCGCCAGCAGCCCGAGGACAGGAGACGCAAACTATGGCTACACCTTC. Based on the CDR3 plus reference TRBV5-1 and TRBJ1-2, the full variable domain is KAGVTQTPRYLIKTRGQQVTLSCSPISGHRSVSWYQQTPGQGLQFLFEYFSETQRNKGNFPGRFSGRQFSNSRSEMNVSTLELGDSALYLCASSPRTGDANYGYTFGSGTRLTVV.

The chain is built from TRBV30 and TRBJ1-1, with D maybe TRBD1 (6 bases). The CDR3 covers 15 residues. V lost 0 bases to trimming and J lost 0 bases, with 11 bases between them. Germline V gene sequence: CDR1 GTSNPN, CDR2 SVGIG (reference sequence). DNA of the CDR3: TGTGCCTGGAGTGTAAAAGGACAGATGAACACTGAAGCTTTCTTT. Protein sequence: CAWSVKGQMNTEAFF.

The V gene is TRBV7-8, the J gene TRBJ2-7, with a tentative D call TRBD1 (6 bases). Looked up from germline, CDR1 is SGHVS and CDR2 is FQNEAQ. V was pared by 3 bases and J by 6 bases, with 9 bases between. The CDR3 is 12 residues long. The CDR3 DNA reads as TGTGCCAGCAGCTTTGGACAGACCGAGCAGTACGTC. It is translated as CASSFGQTEQYV.

This chain joins TRBV19 and TRBJ1-5; the D gene is possibly TRBD1 (5 bases). Germline CDR1 is LNHDA and CDR2 is SQIVND (reference sequence). With 8 bases removed from V and 0 bases from J, the gap between germline ends came to 8 bases. The CDR3 extends over 13 amino acids. Here the CDR3 DNA reads TGTGCCAGTTTGGGGGGTAGCAATCAGCCCCAGCATTTT. Translated, it gives CASLGGSNQPQHF.

This clone was recorded only once. The chain carries TRBV27 and TRBJ2-1; 7 bases match TRBD2. The ends lost 8 bases at V and 6 bases at J; junction bases unmatched: 10. Germline CDR1 MNHEY, CDR2 SMNVEV (reference sequence). This CDR3 comprises 14 residues. In DNA, the CDR3 is TGTGCCAGCCGGACTAGGCTGATCGTCAATGAGCAGTTCTTC. Translating gives CASRTRLIVNEQFF.

The chain employs TRBV19 and TRBJ2-3, with D possibly being TRBD1 (6 bases). Trimming cost V 5 bases and J 0 bases, with 21 bases left between them. CDR1 and CDR2 (germline): LNHDA, SQIVND (reference sequence). There are 18 residues in the CDR3. The chain's CDR3 is CASSVGRGIEASTDTQYF. The CDR3 bases are TGTGCCAGTAGTGTGGGTAGGGGGATAGAAGCTAGCACAGATACGCAGTATTTT. The complete variable domain, with remaining parts taken from reference TRBV19 and TRBJ2-3, reads DGGITQSPKYLFRKEGQNVTLSCEQNLNHDAMYWYRQDPGQGLRLIYYSQIVNDFQKGDIAEGYSVSREKKESFPLTVTSAQKNPTAFYLCASSVGRGIEASTDTQYFGPGTRLTVL.

The rearrangement links TRBV28 to TRBJ2-7; no clear D. The CDR3 is 13 residues long. V lost 5 bases and J lost 2, with 10 bases in between. Germline CDR1 MDHEN, CDR2 SYDVKM. This CDR3 reads CASSTTKTYEQYF. The CDR3 region has the DNA TGTGCCAGCAGTACTACGAAAACCTACGAGCAGTACTTC.

The chain couples TRBV6-6 to TRBJ2-3; possible D gene TRBD1, 5 bases. This CDR3 has 14 amino acids. Germline values: CDR1 MNHNY, CDR2 SVGAGI (reference sequence). Trimming stripped 2 bases from V and 5 bases from J, with 11 bases between. The DNA of the CDR3 is TGTGCCAGCAGTTACAAGGGGCAAGAAGATACGCAGTATTTT. Residues: CASSYKGQEDTQYF.

The rearrangement links TRBV2 to TRBJ1-6; 9 nucleotides align to TRBD1. The CDR3 is 15 residues long. Trimming at V came to 8 bases and at J to 0 bases, leaving 2 bases not matched to a gene. Germline loops: CDR1 SNHLY, CDR2 FYNNEI. Here the CDR3 DNA reads TGTGCCAGCCGGACAGGGGTCTCCTATAATTCACCCCTCCACTTT. This codes for CASRTGVSYNSPLHF.

The chain combines TRBV24-1 with TRBJ1-2; no clear D. The CDR3 spans 13 residues. Germline CDR1 is KGHDR and CDR2 is SFDVKD. Trimming left V 4 bases short and J 6 bases short, with 11 bases between. In DNA, the CDR3 is TGTGCCACCAGTGAATCCTCCCCCCATGGCTACACCTTC. As protein: CATSESSPHGYTF.

The chain links TRBV7-3 to TRBJ1-3; D call uncertain. CDR1 and CDR2 from the germline V gene are SGHTA and FQGTGA. With 5 bases removed from V and 1 base from J, the gap between germline ends came to 9 bases. CDR3 length: 14 residues. This CDR3 reads CASSPTASGNTIYF. The DNA of the CDR3 is TGTGCCAGCAGCCCTACAGCTTCTGGAAACACCATATATTTT.

J is TRBJ2-2 and V is TRBV3-1 (or the pseudogene TRBV3-2); a possible D gene is TRBD2 (5 bases). CDR3 length: 18 amino acids. The ends were cut back, 1 base at V and 6 bases at J, with 21 bases in the middle. Germline CDR1 is LGHDT and CDR2 is YNNKEL (reference sequence). The CDR3: CASSQGGRVYMDPGELFF. The CDR3 DNA is TGTGCCAGCAGCCAAGGTGGGCGGGTGTATATGGATCCCGGGGAGCTGTTTTTT.